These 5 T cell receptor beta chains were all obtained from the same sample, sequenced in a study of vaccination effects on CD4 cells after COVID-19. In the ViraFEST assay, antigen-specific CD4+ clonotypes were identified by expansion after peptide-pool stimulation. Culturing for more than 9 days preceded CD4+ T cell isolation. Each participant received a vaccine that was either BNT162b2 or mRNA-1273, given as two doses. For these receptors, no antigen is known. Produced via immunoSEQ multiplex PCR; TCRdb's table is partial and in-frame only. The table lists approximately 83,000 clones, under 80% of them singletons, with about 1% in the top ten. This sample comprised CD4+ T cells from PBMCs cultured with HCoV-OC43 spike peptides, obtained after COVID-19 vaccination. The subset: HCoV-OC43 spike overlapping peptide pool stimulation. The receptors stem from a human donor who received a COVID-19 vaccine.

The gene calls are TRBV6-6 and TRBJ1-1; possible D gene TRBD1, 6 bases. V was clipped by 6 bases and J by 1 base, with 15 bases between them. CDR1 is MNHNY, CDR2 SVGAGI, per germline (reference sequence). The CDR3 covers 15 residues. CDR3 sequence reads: CASSRSGTTNTEAFF. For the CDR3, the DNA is TGTGCCAGCAGCCGGTCCGGGACAACGAACACTGAAGCTTTCTTT.

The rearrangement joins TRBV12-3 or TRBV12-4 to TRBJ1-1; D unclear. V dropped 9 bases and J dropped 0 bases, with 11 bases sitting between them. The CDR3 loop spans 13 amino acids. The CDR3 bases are TGTGCCAGTAAAATTTTGGTGAACACTGAAGCTTTCTTT. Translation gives CASKILVNTEAFF.

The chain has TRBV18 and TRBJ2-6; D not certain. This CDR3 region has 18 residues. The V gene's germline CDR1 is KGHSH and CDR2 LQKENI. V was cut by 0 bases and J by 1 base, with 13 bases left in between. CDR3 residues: CASSPPTAPKSGANVLTF. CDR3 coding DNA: TGTGCCAGCTCACCACCCACAGCTCCTAAGTCTGGGGCCAACGTCCTGACTTTC.

CDR3 in DNA: TGTGCCAGCAGTGCCCCCGGGGCCTACTCCTACAATGAGCAGTTCTTC. This sequence encodes CASSAPGAYSYNEQFF. The chain is built from TRBV6-1 and TRBJ2-1; D may be TRBD1 or TRBD2 (5 bases each). Germline lookup yields CDR1 MNHNS and CDR2 SASEGT. The CDR3 spans 16 residues. The germline V and J ends were trimmed by 4 bases and 0 bases, with 13 bases remaining between them.

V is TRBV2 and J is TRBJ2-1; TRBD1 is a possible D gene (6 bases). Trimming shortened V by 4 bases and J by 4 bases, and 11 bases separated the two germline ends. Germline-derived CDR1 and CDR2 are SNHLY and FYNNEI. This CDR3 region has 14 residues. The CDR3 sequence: CASSAGQTYNEQFF. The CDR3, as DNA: TGTGCCAGCAGTGCCGGACAGACATACAATGAGCAGTTCTTC.